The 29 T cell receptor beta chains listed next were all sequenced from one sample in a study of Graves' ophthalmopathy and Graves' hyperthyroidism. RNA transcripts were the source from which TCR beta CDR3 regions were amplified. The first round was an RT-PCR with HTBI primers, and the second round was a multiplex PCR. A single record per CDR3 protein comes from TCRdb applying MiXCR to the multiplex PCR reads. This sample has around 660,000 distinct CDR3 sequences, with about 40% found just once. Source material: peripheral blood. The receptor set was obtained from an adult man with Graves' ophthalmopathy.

The CDR3 DNA follows: TGCGCCAGCAGTCGGGACAGGGGGCAAGATGGCTACACCTTC. Protein sequence: CASSRDRGQDGYTF. The rearrangement links TRBV10-2 to TRBJ1-2; 12 bases are a match to TRBD1. V gave up 5 bases and J gave up 6 bases; unmatched junction bases: 4. The CDR3 spans 14 residues. Germline CDR1 WSHSY, CDR2 SAAADI.

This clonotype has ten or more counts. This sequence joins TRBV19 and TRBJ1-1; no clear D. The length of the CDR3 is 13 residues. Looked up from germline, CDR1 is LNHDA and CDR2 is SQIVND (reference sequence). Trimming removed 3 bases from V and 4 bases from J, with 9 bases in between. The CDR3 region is CASSISPGTEAFF. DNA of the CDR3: TGTGCCAGTAGTATTAGTCCGGGCACTGAAGCTTTCTTT.

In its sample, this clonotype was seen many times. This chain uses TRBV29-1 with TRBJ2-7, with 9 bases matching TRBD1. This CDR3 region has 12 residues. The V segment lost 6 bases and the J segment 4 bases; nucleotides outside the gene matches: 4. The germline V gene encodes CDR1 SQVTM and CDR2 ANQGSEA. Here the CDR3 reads CSVGDREYEQYF. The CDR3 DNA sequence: TGCAGCGTGGGGGACAGGGAGTACGAGCAGTACTTC.

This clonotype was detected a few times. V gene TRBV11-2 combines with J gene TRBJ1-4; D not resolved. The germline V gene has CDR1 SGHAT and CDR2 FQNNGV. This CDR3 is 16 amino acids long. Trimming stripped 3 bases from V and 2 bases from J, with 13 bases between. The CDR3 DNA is TGTGCCAGCAGCTTTCGGATTTCGAAGACTAATGAAAAACTGTTTTTT. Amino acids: CASSFRISKTNEKLFF.

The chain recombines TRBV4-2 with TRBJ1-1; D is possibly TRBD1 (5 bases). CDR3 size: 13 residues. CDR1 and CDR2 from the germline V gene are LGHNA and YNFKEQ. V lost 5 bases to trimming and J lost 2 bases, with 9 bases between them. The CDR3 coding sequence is TGTGCCAGCAGCAACCGGGACAACACTGAAGCTTTCTTT. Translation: CASSNRDNTEAFF.

The CDR3 loop is CAKRLDREVTGELFF. The CDR3 DNA sequence: TGTGCCAAACGGTTGGACAGGGAGGTGACCGGGGAGCTGTTTTTT. The rearrangement links TRBV10-3 to TRBJ2-2; 8 nucleotides align to TRBD1. V trimming: 10 bases; J trimming: 5 bases; junction bases outside the gene matches: 12. CDR3 length equals 15 residues. Germline values: CDR1 ENHRY, CDR2 SYGVKD.

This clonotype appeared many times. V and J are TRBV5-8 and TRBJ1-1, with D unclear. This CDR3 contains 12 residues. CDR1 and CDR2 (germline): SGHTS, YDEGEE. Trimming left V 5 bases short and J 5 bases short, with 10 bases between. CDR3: CASSSTDTEAFF. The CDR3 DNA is TGTGCCAGCAGTTCCACCGATACTGAAGCTTTCTTT.

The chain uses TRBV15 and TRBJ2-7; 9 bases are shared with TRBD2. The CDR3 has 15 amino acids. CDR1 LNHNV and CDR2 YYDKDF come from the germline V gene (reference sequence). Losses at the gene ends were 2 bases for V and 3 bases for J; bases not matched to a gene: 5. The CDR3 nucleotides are TGTGCCACCAGCAGAAATAGCGGGAGCTACTACGAGCAGTACTTC. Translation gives CATSRNSGSYYEQYF. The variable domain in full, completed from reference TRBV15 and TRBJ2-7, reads DAMVIQNPRYQVTQFGKPVTLSCSQTLNHNVMYWYQQKSSQAPKLLFHYYDKDFNNEADTPDNFQSRRPNTSFCFLDIRSPGLGDTAMYLCATSRNSGSYYEQYFGPGTRLTVT.

DNA of the CDR3: TGTGCCAGCAGCCAGGCGACCGACAGCGATTATAATTCACCCCTCCACTTT. Its translation is CASSQATDSDYNSPLHF. This rearrangement joins TRBV11-2 to TRBJ1-6; tentatively, D is TRBD1 (5 bases). CDR1 and CDR2 from the germline V gene are SGHAT and FQNNGV. The CDR3 runs 17 residues. V lost 5 bases and J 4 bases, leaving 18 bases between the germline ends.

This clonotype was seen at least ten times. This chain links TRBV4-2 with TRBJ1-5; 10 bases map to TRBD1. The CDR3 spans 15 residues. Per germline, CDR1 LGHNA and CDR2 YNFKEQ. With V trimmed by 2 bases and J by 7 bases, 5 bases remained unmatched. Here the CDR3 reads CASSQFGTGEQPQHF. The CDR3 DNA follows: TGTGCCAGCAGCCAATTTGGGACAGGGGAACAGCCCCAGCATTTT.

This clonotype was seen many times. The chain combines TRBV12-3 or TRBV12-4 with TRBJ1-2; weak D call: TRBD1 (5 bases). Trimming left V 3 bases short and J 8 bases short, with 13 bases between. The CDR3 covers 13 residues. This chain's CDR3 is CASSFGGSGGYTF. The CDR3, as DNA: TGTGCCAGCAGTTTTGGGGGGAGCGGCGGCTACACCTTC.

CDR3 sequence reads: CAISEDSGGDTGELFF. The CDR3 region has the DNA TGTGCCATCAGTGAGGATTCGGGGGGGGACACCGGGGAGCTGTTTTTT. This rearrangement joins TRBV9 to TRBJ2-2, with 8 bases identical to TRBD2. This CDR3 is built from 16 residues. Per germline, CDR1 SGDLS and CDR2 YYNGEE. The V gene end was trimmed by 9 bases and the J gene end by 3 bases; junction bases not matched to a gene: 13.

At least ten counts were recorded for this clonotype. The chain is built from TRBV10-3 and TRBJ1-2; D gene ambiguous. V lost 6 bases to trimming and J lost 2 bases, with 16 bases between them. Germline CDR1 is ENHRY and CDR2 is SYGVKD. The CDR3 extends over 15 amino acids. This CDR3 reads CAISSNAGENYGYTF. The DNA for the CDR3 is TGTGCCATCAGCTCGAACGCCGGGGAAAACTATGGCTACACCTTC.

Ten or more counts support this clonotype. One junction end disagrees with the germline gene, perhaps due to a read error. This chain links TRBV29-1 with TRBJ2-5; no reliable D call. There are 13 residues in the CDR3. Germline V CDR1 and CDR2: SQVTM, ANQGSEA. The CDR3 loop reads CSFDTRVGETQYF. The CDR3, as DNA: TGCAGCTTTGACACGCGAGTGGGGGAGACCCAGTACTTC.

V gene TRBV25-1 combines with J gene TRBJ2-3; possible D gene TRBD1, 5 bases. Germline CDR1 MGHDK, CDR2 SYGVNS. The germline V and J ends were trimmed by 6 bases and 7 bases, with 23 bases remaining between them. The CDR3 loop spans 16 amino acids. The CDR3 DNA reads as TGTGCCAGCAGCGCCCTCCGGCAGGGAAAACGGCATACGCAGTATTTT. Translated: CASSALRQGKRHTQYF.

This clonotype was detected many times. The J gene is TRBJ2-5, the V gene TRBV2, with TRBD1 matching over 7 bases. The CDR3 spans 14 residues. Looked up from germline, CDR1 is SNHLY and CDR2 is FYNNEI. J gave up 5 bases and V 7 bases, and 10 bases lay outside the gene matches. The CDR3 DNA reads TGTGCCAGCATCCGAGGGACAGCACGCGAGACCCAGTACTTC. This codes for CASIRGTARETQYF.

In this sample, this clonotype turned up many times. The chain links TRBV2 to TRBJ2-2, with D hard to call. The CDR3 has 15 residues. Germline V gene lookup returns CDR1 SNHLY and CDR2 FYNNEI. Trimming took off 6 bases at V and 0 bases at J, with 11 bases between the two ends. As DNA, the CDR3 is TGTGCCAGCAGCGTGGAAATGGCGAACACCGGGGAGCTGTTTTTT. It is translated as CASSVEMANTGELFF.

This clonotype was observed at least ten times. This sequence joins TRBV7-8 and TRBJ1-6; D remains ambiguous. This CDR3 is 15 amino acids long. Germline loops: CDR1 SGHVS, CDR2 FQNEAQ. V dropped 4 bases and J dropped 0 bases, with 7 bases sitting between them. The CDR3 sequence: CASSSHSSYNSPLHF. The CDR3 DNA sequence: TGTGCCAGCAGCTCCCACAGCTCCTATAATTCACCCCTCCACTTT.

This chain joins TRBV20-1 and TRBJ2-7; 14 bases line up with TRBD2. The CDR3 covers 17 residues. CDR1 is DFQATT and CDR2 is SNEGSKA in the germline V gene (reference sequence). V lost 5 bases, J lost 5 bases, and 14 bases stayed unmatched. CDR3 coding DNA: TGCAGTGCTTCGACCGGGACTAGCGGGAGAATAGAAAACGAGCAGTACTTC. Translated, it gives CSASTGTSGRIENEQYF.

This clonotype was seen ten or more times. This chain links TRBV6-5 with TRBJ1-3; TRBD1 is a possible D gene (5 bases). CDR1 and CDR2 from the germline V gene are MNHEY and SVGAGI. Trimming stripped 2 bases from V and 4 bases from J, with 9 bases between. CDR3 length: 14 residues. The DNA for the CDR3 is TGTGCCAGCAGTTACCAGGGCCCGGGAAACACCATATATTTT. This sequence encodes CASSYQGPGNTIYF.

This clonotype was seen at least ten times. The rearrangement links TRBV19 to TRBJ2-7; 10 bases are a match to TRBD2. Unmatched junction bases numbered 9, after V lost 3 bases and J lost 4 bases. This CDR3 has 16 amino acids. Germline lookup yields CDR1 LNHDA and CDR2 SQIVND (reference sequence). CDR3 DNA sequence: TGTGCCAGTAGTATTGGCGGACTAGCGGACCTATACGAGCAGTACTTC. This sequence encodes CASSIGGLADLYEQYF. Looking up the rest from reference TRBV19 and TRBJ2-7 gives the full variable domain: DGGITQSPKYLFRKEGQNVTLSCEQNLNHDAMYWYRQDPGQGLRLIYYSQIVNDFQKGDIAEGYSVSREKKESFPLTVTSAQKNPTAFYLCASSIGGLADLYEQYFGPGTRLTVT.

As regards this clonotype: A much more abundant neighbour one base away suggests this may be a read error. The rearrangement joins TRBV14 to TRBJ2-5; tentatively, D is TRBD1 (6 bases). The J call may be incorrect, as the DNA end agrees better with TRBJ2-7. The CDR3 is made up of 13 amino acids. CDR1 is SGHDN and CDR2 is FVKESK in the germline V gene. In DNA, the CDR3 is TGTGCCATCAGCCAAAATACAGGGCACGAGCAGTACTTC. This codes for CAISQNTGHEQYF.

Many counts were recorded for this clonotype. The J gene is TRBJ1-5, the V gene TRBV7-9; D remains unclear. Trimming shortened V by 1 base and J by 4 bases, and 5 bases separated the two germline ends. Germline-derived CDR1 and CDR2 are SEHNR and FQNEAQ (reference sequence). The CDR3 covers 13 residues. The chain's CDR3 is CASSLDTNQPQHF. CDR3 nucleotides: TGTGCCAGCAGCTTAGATACGAATCAGCCCCAGCATTTT.

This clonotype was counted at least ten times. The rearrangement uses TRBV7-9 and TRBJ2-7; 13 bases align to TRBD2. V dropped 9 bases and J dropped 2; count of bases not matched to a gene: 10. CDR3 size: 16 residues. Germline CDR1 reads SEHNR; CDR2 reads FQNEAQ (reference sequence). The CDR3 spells CARQLPGLAGTYEQYF. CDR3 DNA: TGTGCCAGGCAGCTCCCGGGACTAGCGGGGACCTACGAGCAGTACTTC.

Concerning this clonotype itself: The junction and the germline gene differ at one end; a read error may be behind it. Written as DNA, the CDR3 is TGTGCCGGCAGTTTAACCGGGGATACTAATCAGCCCCAGCATTTT. Encoded protein: CAGSLTGDTNQPQHF. This sequence joins TRBV27 and TRBJ1-5, with D unclear. The V gene's germline CDR1 is MNHEY and CDR2 SMNVEV (reference sequence). The CDR3 loop spans 15 amino acids.

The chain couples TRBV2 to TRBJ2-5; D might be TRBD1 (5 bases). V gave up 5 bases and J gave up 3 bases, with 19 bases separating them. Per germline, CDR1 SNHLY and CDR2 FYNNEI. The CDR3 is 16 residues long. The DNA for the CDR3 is TGTGCCAGCAGTTTATCGACGCAGGCCAGGGAAGAGACCCAGTACTTC. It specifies CASSLSTQAREETQYF.

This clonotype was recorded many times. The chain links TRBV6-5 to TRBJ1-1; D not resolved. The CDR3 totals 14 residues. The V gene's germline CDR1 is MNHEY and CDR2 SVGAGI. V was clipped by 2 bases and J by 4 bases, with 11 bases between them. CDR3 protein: CASSYARRGTEAFF. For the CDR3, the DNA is TGTGCCAGCAGTTACGCTCGCCGGGGCACTGAAGCTTTCTTT.

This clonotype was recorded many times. The DNA for the CDR3 is TGTGCCAGCAGGCGAACCCTTAACACTGAAGCTTTCTTT. It translates to CASRRTLNTEAFF. This sequence joins TRBV7-8 and TRBJ1-1; D unclear. Germline-derived CDR1 and CDR2 are SGHVS and FQNEAQ. This CDR3 is built from 13 residues. Trimming cost V 6 bases and J 2 bases, with 10 bases left between them.

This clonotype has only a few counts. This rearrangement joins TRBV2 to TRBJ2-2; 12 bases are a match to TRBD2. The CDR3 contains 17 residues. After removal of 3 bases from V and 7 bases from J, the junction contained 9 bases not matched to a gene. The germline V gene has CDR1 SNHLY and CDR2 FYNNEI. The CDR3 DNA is TGTGCCAGCAGTGAGGCTAGCGGGGGGGCCTTGGTCGGGGAGCTGTTTTTT. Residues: CASSEASGGALVGELFF.